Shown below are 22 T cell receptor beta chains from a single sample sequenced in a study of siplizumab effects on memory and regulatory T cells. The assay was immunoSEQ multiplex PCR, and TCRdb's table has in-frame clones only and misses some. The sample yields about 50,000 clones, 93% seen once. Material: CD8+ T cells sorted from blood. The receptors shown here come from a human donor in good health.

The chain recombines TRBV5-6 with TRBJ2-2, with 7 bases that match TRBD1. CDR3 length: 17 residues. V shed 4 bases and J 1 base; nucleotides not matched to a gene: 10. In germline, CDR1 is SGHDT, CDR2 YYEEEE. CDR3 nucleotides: TGTGCCAGCAGCCGAAGGGGACAGCTAATGAACACCGGGGAGCTGTTTTTT. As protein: CASSRRGQLMNTGELFF.

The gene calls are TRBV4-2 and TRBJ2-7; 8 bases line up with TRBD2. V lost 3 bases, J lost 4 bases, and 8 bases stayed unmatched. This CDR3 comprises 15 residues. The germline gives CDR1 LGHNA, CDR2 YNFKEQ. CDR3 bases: TGTGCCAGCAGCCAGAGAGCGGGAGAAAGGTACGAGCAGTACTTC. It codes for CASSQRAGERYEQYF.

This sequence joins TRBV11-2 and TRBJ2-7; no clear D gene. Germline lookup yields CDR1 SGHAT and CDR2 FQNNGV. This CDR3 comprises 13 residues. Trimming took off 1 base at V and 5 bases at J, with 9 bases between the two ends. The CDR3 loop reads CASSLVFGNEQYF. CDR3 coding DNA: TGTGCCAGCAGCTTAGTTTTTGGTAACGAGCAGTACTTC.

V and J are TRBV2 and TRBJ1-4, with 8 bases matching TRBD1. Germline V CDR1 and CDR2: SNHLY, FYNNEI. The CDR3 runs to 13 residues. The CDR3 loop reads CTDQGAGNEKLFF. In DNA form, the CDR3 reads TGTACCGACCAGGGGGCCGGTAATGAAAAACTGTTTTTT. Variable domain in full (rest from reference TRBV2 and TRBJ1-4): EPEVTQTPSHQVTQMGQEVILRCVPISNHLYFYWYRQILGQKVEFLVSFYNNEISEKSEIFDDQFSVERPDGSNFTLKIRSTKLEDSAMYFCTDQGAGNEKLFFGSGTQLSVL.

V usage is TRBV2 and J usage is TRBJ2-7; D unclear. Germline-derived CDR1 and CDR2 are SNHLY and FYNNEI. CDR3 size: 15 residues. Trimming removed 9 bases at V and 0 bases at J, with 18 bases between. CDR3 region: CARRRWAVSSYEQYF. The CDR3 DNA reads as TGTGCCAGGCGTAGATGGGCGGTAAGCTCCTACGAGCAGTACTTC.

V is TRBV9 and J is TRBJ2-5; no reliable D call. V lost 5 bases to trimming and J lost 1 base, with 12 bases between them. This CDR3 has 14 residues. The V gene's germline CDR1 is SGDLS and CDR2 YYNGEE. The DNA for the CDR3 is TGTGCCAGCAGTCGGACGGGCCGCCAAGAGACCCAGTACTTC. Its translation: CASSRTGRQETQYF.

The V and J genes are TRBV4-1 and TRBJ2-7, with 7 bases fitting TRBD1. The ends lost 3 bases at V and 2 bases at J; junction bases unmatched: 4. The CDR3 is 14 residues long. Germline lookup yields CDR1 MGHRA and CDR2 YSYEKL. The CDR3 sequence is CASSHRDRAYEQYF. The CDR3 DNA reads TGCGCCAGCAGCCACCGGGACAGAGCCTACGAGCAGTACTTC.

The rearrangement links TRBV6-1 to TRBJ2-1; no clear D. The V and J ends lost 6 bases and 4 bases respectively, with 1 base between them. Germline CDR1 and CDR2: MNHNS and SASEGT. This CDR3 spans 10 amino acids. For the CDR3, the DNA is TGTGCCAGCAGATACAATGAGCAGTTCTTC. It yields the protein CASRYNEQFF.

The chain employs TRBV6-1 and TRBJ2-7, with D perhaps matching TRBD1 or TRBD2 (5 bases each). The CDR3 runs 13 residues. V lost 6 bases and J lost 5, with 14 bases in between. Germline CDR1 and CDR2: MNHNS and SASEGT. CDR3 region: CASSPRGVHEQYF. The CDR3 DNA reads TGTGCCAGCAGCCCGCGAGGGGTGCACGAGCAGTACTTC.

The CDR3 here is CASGTNTGYRSYNEQFF. As DNA, the CDR3 is TGTGCTAGTGGCACCAATACAGGTTATCGCTCCTACAATGAGCAGTTCTTC. The J gene is TRBJ2-1, the V gene TRBV12-5; D possibly corresponds to TRBD1 (5 bases). The V gene's germline CDR1 is LGHNT and CDR2 FRNRAP. This CDR3 has 17 amino acids. Trimming took off 6 bases at V and 0 bases at J, with 18 bases between the two ends.

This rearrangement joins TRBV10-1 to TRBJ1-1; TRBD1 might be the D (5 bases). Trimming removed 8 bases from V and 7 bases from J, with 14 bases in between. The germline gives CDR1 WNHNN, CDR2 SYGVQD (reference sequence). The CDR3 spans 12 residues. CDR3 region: CASGEEGYEAFF. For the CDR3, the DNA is TGCGCCAGCGGCGAGGAGGGGTATGAAGCTTTCTTT.

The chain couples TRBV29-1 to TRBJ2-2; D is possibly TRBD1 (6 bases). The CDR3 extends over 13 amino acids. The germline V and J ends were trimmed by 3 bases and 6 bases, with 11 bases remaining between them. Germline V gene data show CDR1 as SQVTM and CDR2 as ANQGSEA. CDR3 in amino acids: CSVDKDSSGELFF. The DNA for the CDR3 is TGCAGCGTTGACAAGGACAGCTCCGGGGAGCTGTTTTTT.

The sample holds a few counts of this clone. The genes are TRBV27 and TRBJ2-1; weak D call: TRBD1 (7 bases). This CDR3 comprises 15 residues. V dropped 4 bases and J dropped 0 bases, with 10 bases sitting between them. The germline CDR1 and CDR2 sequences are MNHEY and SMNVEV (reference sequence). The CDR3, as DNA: TGTGCCAGCAGTTGGGGGGACAGCTCCTACAATGAGCAGTTCTTC. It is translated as CASSWGDSSYNEQFF.

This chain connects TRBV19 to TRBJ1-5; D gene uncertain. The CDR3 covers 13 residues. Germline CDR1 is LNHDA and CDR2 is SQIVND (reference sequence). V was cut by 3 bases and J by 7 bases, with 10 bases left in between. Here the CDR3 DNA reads TGTGCCAGTAGTATCCGATTTGGGCAGCCCCAGCATTTT. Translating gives CASSIRFGQPQHF. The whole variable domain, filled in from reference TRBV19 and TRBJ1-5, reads DGGITQSPKYLFRKEGQNVTLSCEQNLNHDAMYWYRQDPGQGLRLIYYSQIVNDFQKGDIAEGYSVSREKKESFPLTVTSAQKNPTAFYLCASSIRFGQPQHFGDGTRLSIL.

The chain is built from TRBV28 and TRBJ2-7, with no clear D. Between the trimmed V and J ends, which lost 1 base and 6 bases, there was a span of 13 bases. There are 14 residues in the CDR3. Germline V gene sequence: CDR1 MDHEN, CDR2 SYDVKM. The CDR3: CASSLSGSSGEQYF. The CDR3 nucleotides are TGTGCCAGCAGTTTATCCGGTTCCTCGGGCGAGCAGTACTTC. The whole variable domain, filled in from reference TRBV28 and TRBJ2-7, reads DVKVTQSSRYLVKRTGEKVFLECVQDMDHENMFWYRQDPGLGLRLIYFSYDVKMKEKGDIPEGYSVSREKKERFSLILESASTNQTSMYLCASSLSGSSGEQYFGPGTRLTVT.

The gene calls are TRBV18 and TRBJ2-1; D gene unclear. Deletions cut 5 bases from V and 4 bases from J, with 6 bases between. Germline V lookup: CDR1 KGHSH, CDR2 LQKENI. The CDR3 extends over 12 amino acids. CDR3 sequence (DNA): TGTGCCAGCTCAGGAGTATACAATGAGCAGTTCTTC. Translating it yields CASSGVYNEQFF.

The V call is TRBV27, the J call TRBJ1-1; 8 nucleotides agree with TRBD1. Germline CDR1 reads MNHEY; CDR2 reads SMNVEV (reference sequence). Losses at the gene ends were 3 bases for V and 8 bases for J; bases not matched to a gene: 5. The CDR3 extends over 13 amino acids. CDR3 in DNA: TGTGCCAGCAGTTTTCTCGGACAGGGAGAAGCTTTCTTT. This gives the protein CASSFLGQGEAFF.

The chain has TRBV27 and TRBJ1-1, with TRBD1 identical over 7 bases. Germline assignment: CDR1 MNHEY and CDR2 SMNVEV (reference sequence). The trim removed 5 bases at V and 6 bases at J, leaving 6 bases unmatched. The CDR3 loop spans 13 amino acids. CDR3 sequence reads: CASSGGTGAEAFF. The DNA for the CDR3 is TGTGCCAGCAGTGGCGGTACAGGGGCTGAAGCTTTCTTT.

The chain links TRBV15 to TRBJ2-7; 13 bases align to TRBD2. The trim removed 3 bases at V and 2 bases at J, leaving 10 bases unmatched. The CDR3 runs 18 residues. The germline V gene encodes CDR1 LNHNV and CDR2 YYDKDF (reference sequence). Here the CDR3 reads CATSSGLAGVVGTYEQYF. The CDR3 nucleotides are TGTGCCACCAGCAGTGGACTAGCGGGAGTTGTCGGGACCTACGAGCAGTACTTC.

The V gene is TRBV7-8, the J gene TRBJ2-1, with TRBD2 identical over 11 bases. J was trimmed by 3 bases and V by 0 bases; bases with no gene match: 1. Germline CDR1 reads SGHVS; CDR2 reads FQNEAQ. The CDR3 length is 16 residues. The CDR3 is CASSLAGTSGYNEQFF. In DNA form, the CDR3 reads TGTGCCAGCAGCTTAGCAGGGACTAGCGGCTACAATGAGCAGTTCTTC. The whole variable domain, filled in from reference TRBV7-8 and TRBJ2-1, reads GAGVSQSPRYKVAKRGQDVALRCDPISGHVSLFWYQQALGQGPEFLTYFQNEAQLDKSGLPSDRFFAERPEGSVSTLKIQRTQQEDSAVYLCASSLAGTSGYNEQFFGPGTRLTVL.

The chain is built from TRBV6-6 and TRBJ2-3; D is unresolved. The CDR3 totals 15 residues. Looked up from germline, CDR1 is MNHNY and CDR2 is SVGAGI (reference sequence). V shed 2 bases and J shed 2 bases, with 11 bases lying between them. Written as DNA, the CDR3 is TGTGCCAGCAGTTACGTGATACAGTACACAGATACGCAGTATTTT. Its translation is CASSYVIQYTDTQYF.

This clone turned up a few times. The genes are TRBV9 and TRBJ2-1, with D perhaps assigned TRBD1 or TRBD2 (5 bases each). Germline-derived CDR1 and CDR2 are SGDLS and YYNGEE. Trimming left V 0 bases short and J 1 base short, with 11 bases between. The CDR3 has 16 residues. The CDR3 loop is CASSVGGSLSYNEQFF. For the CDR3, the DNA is TGTGCCAGCAGCGTAGGGGGGTCCCTGTCCTACAATGAGCAGTTCTTC.